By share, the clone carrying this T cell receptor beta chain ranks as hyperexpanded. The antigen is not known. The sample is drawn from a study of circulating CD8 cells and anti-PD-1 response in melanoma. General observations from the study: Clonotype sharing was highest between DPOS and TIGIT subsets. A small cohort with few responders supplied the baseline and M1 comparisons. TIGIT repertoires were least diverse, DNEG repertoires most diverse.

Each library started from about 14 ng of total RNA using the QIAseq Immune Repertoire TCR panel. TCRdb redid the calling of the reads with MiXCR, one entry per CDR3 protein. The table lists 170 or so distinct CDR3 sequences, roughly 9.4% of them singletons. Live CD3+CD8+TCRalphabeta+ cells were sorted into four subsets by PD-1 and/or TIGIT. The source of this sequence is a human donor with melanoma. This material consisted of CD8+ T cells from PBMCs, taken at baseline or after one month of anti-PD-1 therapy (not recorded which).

The CDR3 bases are TGCAGTGCTAGAGATGGAGTTACTGACACCGGGGAGCTGTTTTTT. It yields the protein CSARDGVTDTGELFF. The chain couples TRBV20-1 to TRBJ2-2; no clear D. Trimming removed 0 bases at V and 3 bases at J, with 11 bases between. The germline V gene has CDR1 DFQATT and CDR2 SNEGSKA (reference sequence). The CDR3 length is 15 residues.